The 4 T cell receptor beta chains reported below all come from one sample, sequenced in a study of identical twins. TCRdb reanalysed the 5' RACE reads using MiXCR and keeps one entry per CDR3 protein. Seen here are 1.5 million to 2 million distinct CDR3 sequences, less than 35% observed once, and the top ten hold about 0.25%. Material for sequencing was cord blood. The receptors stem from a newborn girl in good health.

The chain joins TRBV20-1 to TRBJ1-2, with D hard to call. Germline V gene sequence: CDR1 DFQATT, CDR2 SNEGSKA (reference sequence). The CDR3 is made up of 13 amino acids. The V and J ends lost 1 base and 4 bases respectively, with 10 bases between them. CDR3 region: CSARGGEGYGYTF. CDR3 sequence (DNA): TGCAGTGCTAGAGGCGGGGAGGGCTATGGCTACACCTTC.

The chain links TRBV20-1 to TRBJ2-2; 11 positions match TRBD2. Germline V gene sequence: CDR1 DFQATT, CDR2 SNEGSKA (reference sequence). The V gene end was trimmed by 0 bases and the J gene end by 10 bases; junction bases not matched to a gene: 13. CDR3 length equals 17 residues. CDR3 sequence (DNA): TGCAGTGCTAGAGATTCACTAGCGGGGGCACCACCGCTGGAGCTGTTTTTT. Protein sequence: CSARDSLAGAPPLELFF.

The CDR3 DNA sequence: TGTGCCAGCAGCCCAAGTCTAGCGGGAGTTAGGTTCGCTTCCGGGGAGCTGTTTTTT. Its protein is CASSPSLAGVRFASGELFF. The genes are TRBV12-3 or TRBV12-4 and TRBJ2-2; 10 nucleotides line up with TRBD2. This CDR3 comprises 19 residues. V was clipped by 6 bases and J by 6 bases; unmatched bases: 19.

CDR3 coding DNA: TGTGCCAGCAGCTGGACGCGGGGAGCCTACGAGCAGTACTTC. It encodes CASSWTRGAYEQYF. The V gene is TRBV27, the J gene TRBJ2-7; a possible D gene is TRBD2 (6 bases). This CDR3 is 14 amino acids long. V lost 6 bases, J lost 2 bases, and 14 bases lay in between. In germline, CDR1 is MNHEY, CDR2 SMNVEV (reference sequence).